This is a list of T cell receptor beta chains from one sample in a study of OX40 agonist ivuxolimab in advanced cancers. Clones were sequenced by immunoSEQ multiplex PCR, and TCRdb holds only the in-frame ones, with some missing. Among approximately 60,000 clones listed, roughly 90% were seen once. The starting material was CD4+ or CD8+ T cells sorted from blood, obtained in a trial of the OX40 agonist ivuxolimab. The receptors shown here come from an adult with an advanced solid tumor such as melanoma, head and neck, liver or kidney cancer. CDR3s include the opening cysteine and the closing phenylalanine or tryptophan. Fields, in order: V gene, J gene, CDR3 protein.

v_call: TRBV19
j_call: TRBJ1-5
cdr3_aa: CASREGQVKFFQPQHF

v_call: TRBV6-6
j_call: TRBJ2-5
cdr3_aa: CASSQTSGTLEQYF

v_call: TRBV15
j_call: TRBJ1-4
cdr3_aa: CATSRGGQGGEKLFF

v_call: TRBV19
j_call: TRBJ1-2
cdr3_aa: CASRLRRGLSNYGYTF

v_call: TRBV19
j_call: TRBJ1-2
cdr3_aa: CASSIERGTPYYGYTF

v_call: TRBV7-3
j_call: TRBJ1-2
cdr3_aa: CASSLGGGGYGYTF

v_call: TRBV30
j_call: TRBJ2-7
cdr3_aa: CAWSVGPEGARDEQYF

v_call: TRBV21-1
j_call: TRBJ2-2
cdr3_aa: CASPDRDTGELFF

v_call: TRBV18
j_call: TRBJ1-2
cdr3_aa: CASSLGTELYGYTF

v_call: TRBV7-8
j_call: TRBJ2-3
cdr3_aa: CASSRTGSTDTQYF

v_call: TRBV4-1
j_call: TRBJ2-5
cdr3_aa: CASSQPKEETQYF

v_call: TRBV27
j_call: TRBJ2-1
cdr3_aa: CASSPQAGHSGVEQFF

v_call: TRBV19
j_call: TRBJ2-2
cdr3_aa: CASSPNLRTGELFF

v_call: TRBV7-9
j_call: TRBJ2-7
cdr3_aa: CASSLRTGIDEQYF

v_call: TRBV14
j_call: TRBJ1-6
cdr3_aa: CASSQESAGDSPLHF

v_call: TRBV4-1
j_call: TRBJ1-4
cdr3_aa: CASSQDRGEKLFF

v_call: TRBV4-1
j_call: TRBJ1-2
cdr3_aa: CASSQYDFSGYTF

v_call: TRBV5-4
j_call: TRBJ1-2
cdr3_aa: CASSLTGVNYGYTF

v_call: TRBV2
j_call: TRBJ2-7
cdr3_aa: CASSDLSSYEQYF

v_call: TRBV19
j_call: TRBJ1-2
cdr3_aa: CATTGVMRGYTF

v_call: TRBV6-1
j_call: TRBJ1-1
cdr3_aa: CASSEFRGRTEAFF

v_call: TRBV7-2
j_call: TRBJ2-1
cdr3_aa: CASSLGRTLEQFF

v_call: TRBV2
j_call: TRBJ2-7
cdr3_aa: CASSARGLAAAQAYEQYF

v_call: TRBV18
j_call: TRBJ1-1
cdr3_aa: CATTLNPENTEAFF

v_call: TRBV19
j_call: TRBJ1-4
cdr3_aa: CASRGTHEKLFF

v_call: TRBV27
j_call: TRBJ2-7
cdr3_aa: CASSLWGRTYEQYF

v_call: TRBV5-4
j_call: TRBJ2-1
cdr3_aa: CASSLSPGQGTDEQFF

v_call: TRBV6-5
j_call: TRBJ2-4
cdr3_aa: CASKEFRAKNIQYF